The clone carrying this T cell receptor (beta chain) was counted between two and nine times. The sample comes from a study of control samples from healthy donors and cancer patients. The length of the CDR3 is 13 residues. Per germline, CDR1 GTSNPN and CDR2 SVGIG (reference sequence). The V end lost 4 bases, the J end lost 3 bases, and 12 bases lay between the germline ends. The repertoire was sequenced with immunoSEQ multiplex PCR; TCRdb's copy has only in-frame clones and lacks some. This sample has some 140,000 clones, with just under 95% found just once. The receptor was isolated from a man aged 60-69 years with colorectal cancer. What was sequenced was PBMCs. V usage is TRBV30 and J usage is TRBJ1-1, with D possibly being TRBD1 (5 bases). CDR3 DNA sequence: TGTGCCTGGAAGAACCAGGGCGACACTGAAGCTTTCTTT. It codes for CAWKNQGDTEAFF.